This record concerns one T cell receptor (beta chain) sequence. This sample stems from a study of preoperative IRX-2 immunotherapy in early breast cancer. The treatment is: preoperative locoregional IRX-2 cytokine immunotherapy. Samples came from a phase Ib trial of preoperative locoregional IRX-2 cytokine immunotherapy. Profiling relied on immunoSEQ multiplex PCR, and the TCRdb table lists in-frame clones only, not all of them. The data contain about 19,000 clones, 85% of them singletons. V was trimmed by 3 bases and J by 3 bases, leaving 27 bases between them. The CDR3 consists of 20 residues. CDR1 and CDR2 from the germline V gene are ENHRY and SYGVKD.

The V gene is TRBV10-3, the J gene TRBJ1-5, with TRBD1 as a possible D gene (6 bases). The sequence was obtained from a human donor with breast cancer. The specimen comprised lymph node tissue, sampled after IRX-2 immunotherapy. In DNA, the CDR3 is TGTGCCATCAGTGAAAACCCCGGGACATCTCGTTTGCAGGCCAATCAGCCCCAGCATTTT. It specifies CAISENPGTSRLQANQPQHF.